The 12 T cell receptor beta chains in this list originate from one sample, sequenced in a study of cytomegalovirus exposure and HLA in healthy donors. The PCR ran on 60 Vbeta and 13 Jbeta primers. Sequenced by immunoSEQ multiplex PCR; TCRdb stores in-frame clones only, minus some. The sample records roughly 93,000 clones, around three quarters being singletons. The sample was PBMCs. Receptors were obtained from a young man in good health and CMV-seronegative.

The rearrangement links TRBV19 to TRBJ1-5, with TRBD1 matching 9 bases. Unmatched junction bases numbered 14, after V lost 7 bases and J lost 7 bases. This CDR3 region has 16 residues. Germline V gene data show CDR1 as LNHDA and CDR2 as SQIVND (reference sequence). The CDR3 nucleotides are TGTGCCAGTATGAGAGGGCAGGGACAGGGCGGCCAGCCCCAGCATTTT. Translated, it gives CASMRGQGQGGQPQHF.

A few counts support this clone. This chain joins TRBV5-6 and TRBJ1-6; 7 bases are shared with TRBD1. The junction had 5 bases not matched to a gene; V was cut back by 4 bases and J by 7 bases. The germline V gene encodes CDR1 SGHDT and CDR2 YYEEEE. This CDR3 spans 14 amino acids. The CDR3 region has the DNA TGTGCCAGCAGCCTCCGGGACAGAAATTCACCCCTCCACTTT. It codes for CASSLRDRNSPLHF.

The count of this clone is one. J is TRBJ1-1 and V is TRBV7-2; D is unclear. V was clipped by 2 bases and J by 11 bases, with 12 bases between them. Germline-derived CDR1 and CDR2 are SGHTA and FQGNSA. The CDR3 consists of 12 residues. The CDR3 region has the DNA TGTGCCAGCAGCTTACTGTTCGGAGACGCTTTCTTT. Protein product: CASSLLFGDAFF. Complete variable domain (other parts from reference TRBV7-2 and TRBJ1-1): GAGVSQSPSNKVTEKGKDVELRCDPISGHTALYWYRQSLGQGLEFLIYFQGNSAPDKSGLPSDRFSAERTGGSVSTLTIQRTQQEDSAVYLCASSLLFGDAFFGQGTRLTVV.

This clone came up once. V usage is TRBV14 and J usage is TRBJ1-2; no clear D gene. The CDR3 totals 15 residues. The V and J ends lost 2 bases and 3 bases respectively, with 13 bases between them. The germline gives CDR1 SGHDN, CDR2 FVKESK. CDR3 loop: CASSQYVGPDYGYTF. The CDR3 DNA sequence: TGTGCCAGCAGCCAATATGTGGGCCCGGACTATGGCTACACCTTC.

This clone has just a few counts. The chain employs TRBV6-1 and TRBJ1-1; 7 nucleotides line up with TRBD1. CDR3 length: 14 residues. V lost 8 bases, J lost 2 bases, and 8 bases stayed unmatched. In germline, CDR1 is MNHNS, CDR2 SASEGT. The CDR3 DNA reads as TGTGCCAGCGGTAATAGACAGGGTAACACTGAAGCTTTCTTT. Translating it yields CASGNRQGNTEAFF.

This clone was seen only a few times. The genes are TRBV27 and TRBJ2-6, with D uncertain. The germline gives CDR1 MNHEY, CDR2 SMNVEV (reference sequence). The V end was cut by 3 bases, the J end by 0 bases, with 15 bases between. The CDR3 sequence is 18 residues long. CDR3 residues: CASSFHPGLISGANVLTF. The CDR3 nucleotides are TGTGCCAGCAGTTTTCACCCAGGCCTAATCTCTGGGGCCAACGTCCTGACTTTC.

The rearrangement joins TRBV7-9 to TRBJ2-3, with D possibly matching TRBD1 (6 bases). The V end lost 0 bases, the J end lost 6 bases, and 13 bases lay between the germline ends. Germline V gene lookup returns CDR1 SEHNR and CDR2 FQNEAQ (reference sequence). The CDR3 sequence is 15 residues long. The CDR3 reads CASSLAWSGEDTQYF. In nucleotides, the CDR3 is TGTGCCAGCAGCTTAGCGTGGTCAGGGGAGGATACGCAGTATTTT.

V and J are TRBV15 and TRBJ2-1; the D gene is possibly TRBD1 (5 bases). Germline-derived CDR1 and CDR2 are LNHNV and YYDKDF (reference sequence). The germline V and J ends were trimmed by 1 base and 8 bases, with 9 bases remaining between them. This CDR3 spans 13 amino acids. CDR3 sequence: CATSRVAGYEQFF. The CDR3 DNA sequence: TGTGCCACCAGCAGAGTAGCAGGGTATGAGCAGTTCTTC.

The chain has TRBV19 and TRBJ1-1; no firm D call. There are 13 residues in the CDR3. Trimming removed 3 bases at V and 1 base at J, with 6 bases between. The V gene's germline CDR1 is LNHDA and CDR2 SQIVND (reference sequence). CDR3 in DNA: TGTGCCAGTAGTATCCAGGCGAACACTGAAGCTTTCTTT. Its protein product is CASSIQANTEAFF.

There are a few counts of this clone. The V call is TRBV25-1, the J call TRBJ2-3, with 7 bases identical to TRBD1. CDR1 and CDR2 (germline): MGHDK, SYGVNS. The CDR3 consists of 14 residues. V shed 2 bases, J shed 6 bases, and the junction held 5 bases outside the gene matches. The CDR3 coding sequence is TGTGCCAGCAGTGAAGGAGACAGGGTGGATACGCAGTATTTT. This encodes CASSEGDRVDTQYF.

The J gene is TRBJ1-5, the V gene TRBV6-4, with 9 bases that match TRBD1. The V gene end was trimmed by 10 bases and the J gene end by 0 bases; junction bases not matched to a gene: 16. CDR1 is MRHNA, CDR2 SNTAGT, per germline. The CDR3 is 18 amino acids. As DNA, the CDR3 is TGTGCCACCAATCACCGGGACAGGGAGGGGGTTAGCAATCAGCCCCAGCATTTT. Translated: CATNHRDREGVSNQPQHF.

V gene TRBV6-5 combines with J gene TRBJ2-5; D perhaps matches TRBD2 (6 bases). Trimming pared 2 bases from V and 3 bases from J, leaving 13 bases between. This CDR3 spans 15 amino acids. Germline V gene lookup returns CDR1 MNHEY and CDR2 SVGAGI. The CDR3 DNA reads as TGTGCCAGCAGTTACGCCGCGGACTATAAAGAGACCCAGTACTTC. The encoded protein is CASSYAADYKETQYF.